The rows below give T cell receptor beta chains drawn from one sample of a study of regulatory T cells in long-lasting Graves disease. MiXCR, applied by TCRdb to the multiplex PCR reads, yields one record per CDR3 protein. The profile shows about 530,000 distinct CDR3 sequences, more than 15% of them singletons. The same sample was also studied in work on T cells in Graves' hyperthyroidism and ophthalmopathy.

Source: peripheral blood mononuclear cells (PBMCs), taken at new diagnosis, from a patient treated with antithyroid drugs. These receptors were obtained from a woman aged 35-65 years with Graves disease. The CDR3 runs from the conserved cysteine through the conserved F or W. Each record gives: clone size, J gene, D gene, V gene, CDR3 protein, CDR3 DNA. A D gene is named only where the DNA matches it firmly. Part of the rows lack a size; the others show once, few, many or a class for expanded clones.

clone size: .; J gene: TRBJ2-1; D gene: TRBD1; V gene: TRBV14; CDR3 protein: CASSQEVGQKFF; CDR3 DNA: TGTGCCAGCAGTCAAGAGGTGGGACAGAAGTTCTTC
clone size: many; J gene: TRBJ1-5; D gene: .; V gene: TRBV2; CDR3 protein: CASTYGQSSNQPQHF; CDR3 DNA: TGTGCCAGCACCTATGGGCAGTCTAGCAATCAGCCCCAGCATTTT
clone size: many; J gene: TRBJ2-5; D gene: .; V gene: TRBV20-1; CDR3 protein: CSATGDPAQYF; CDR3 DNA: TGCAGTGCTACCGGAGACCCCGCCCAGTACTTC
clone size: many; J gene: TRBJ1-2; D gene: TRBD1; V gene: TRBV30; CDR3 protein: CAWTRTGESYGYTF; CDR3 DNA: TGTGCCTGGACCCGGACAGGGGAAAGCTATGGCTACACCTTC
clone size: many; J gene: TRBJ1-2; D gene: .; V gene: TRBV29-1; CDR3 protein: CSVGGTDGYTF; CDR3 DNA: TGCAGCGTTGGCGGGACCGATGGCTACACCTTC
clone size: few; J gene: TRBJ2-4; D gene: .; V gene: TRBV2; CDR3 protein: CASSPSLAKNIQYF; CDR3 DNA: TGTGCCAGCAGCCCCAGTCTAGCCAAAAACATTCAGTACTTC
clone size: many; J gene: TRBJ2-2; D gene: .; V gene: TRBV2; CDR3 protein: CASSPIPLNELFF; CDR3 DNA: TGTGCCAGCAGTCCGATTCCTCTCAACGAGCTGTTTTTT
clone size: .; J gene: TRBJ2-1; D gene: .; V gene: TRBV24-1; CDR3 protein: CATSDPSRGNEQFF; CDR3 DNA: TGTGCCACCAGTGATCCCTCGCGGGGCAATGAGCAGTTCTTC
clone size: many; J gene: TRBJ1-5; D gene: .; V gene: TRBV6-5; CDR3 protein: CASSYSIYGNQPQHF; CDR3 DNA: TGTGCCAGCAGTTACTCGATTTACGGGAATCAGCCCCAGCATTTT
clone size: many; J gene: TRBJ1-1; D gene: .; V gene: TRBV30; CDR3 protein: CAWSVILGGEAFF; CDR3 DNA: TGTGCCTGGAGTGTAATATTGGGTGGTGAAGCTTTCTTT
clone size: many; J gene: TRBJ1-1; D gene: .; V gene: TRBV2; CDR3 protein: CASSASRAYVPNTEAFF; CDR3 DNA: TGTGCCAGCAGTGCCAGTCGGGCGTACGTACCGAACACTGAAGCTTTCTTT